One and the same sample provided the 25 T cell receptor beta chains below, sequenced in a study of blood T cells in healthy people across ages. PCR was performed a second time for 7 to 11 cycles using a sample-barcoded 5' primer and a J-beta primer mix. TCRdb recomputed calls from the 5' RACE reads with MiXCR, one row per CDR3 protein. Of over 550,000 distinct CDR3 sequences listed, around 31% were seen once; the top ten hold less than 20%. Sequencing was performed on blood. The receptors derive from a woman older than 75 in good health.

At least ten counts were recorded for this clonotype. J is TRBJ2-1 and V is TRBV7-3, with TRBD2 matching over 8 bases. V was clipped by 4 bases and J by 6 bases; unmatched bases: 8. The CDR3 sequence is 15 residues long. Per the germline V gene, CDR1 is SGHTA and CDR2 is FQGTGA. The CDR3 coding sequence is TGTGCCAGCAGCTGGACTAGCCTGCCGAGCAATGAGCAGTTCTTC. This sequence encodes CASSWTSLPSNEQFF.

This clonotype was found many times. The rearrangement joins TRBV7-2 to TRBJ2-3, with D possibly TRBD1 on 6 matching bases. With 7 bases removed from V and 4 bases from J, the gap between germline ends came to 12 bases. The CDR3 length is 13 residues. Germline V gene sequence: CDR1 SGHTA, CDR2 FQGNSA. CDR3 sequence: CASIHGGADTQYF. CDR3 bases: TGTGCCAGCATCCATGGGGGCGCAGATACGCAGTATTTT. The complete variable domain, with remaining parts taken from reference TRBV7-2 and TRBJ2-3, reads GAGVSQSPSNKVTEKGKDVELRCDPISGHTALYWYRQSLGQGLEFLIYFQGNSAPDKSGLPSDRFSAERTGGSVSTLTIQRTQQEDSAVYLCASIHGGADTQYFGPGTRLTVL.

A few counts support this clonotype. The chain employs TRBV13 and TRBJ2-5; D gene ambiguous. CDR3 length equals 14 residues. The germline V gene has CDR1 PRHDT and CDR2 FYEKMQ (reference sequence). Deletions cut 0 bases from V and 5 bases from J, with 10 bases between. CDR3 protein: CASSLGLSVETQYF. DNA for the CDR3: TGTGCCAGCAGCTTAGGCCTAAGCGTTGAGACCCAGTACTTC.

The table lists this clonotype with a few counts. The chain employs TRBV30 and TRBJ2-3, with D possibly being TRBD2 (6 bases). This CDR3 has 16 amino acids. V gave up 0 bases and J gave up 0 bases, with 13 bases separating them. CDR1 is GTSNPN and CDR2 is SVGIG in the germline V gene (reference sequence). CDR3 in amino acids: CAWSVHAGPSTDTQYF. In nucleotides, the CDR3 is TGTGCCTGGAGTGTACACGCGGGGCCTAGCACAGATACGCAGTATTTT.

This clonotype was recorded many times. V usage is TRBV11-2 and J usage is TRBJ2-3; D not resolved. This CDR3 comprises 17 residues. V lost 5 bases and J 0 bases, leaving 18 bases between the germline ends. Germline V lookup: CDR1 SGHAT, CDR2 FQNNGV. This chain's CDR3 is CASSPGSPLTSTDTQYF. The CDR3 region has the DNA TGTGCCAGCAGCCCAGGATCCCCGCTTACTAGCACAGATACGCAGTATTTT.

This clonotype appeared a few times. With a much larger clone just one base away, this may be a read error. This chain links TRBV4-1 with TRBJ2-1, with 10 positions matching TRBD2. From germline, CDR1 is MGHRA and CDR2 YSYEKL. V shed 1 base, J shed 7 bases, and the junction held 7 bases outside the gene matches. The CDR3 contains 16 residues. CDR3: CASSQVRAGGQNEQFF. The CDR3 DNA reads TGCGCCAGCAGCCAAGTACGAGCGGGGGGGCAAAATGAGCAGTTCTTC.

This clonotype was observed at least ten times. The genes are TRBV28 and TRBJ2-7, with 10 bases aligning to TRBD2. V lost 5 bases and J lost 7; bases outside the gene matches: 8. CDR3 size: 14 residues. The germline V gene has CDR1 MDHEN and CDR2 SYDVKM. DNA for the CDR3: TGTGCCAGCAGTAGCGGGGGGGGCCCTGGGGAGCAGTACTTC. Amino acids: CASSSGGGPGEQYF.

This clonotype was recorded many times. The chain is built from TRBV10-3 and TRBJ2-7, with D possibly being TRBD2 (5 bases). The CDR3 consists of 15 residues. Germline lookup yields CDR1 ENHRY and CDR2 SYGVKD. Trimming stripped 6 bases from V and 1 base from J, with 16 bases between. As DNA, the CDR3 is TGTGCCATCAGCCATGGCCGACGGGAATCCTACGAGCAGTACTTC. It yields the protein CAISHGRRESYEQYF.

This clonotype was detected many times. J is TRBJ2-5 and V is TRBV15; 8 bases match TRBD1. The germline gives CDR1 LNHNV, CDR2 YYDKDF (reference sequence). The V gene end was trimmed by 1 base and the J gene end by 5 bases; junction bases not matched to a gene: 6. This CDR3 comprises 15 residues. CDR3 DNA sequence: TGTGCCACCAGCAGAGGCCAGGGGGCGCGGGAGACCCAGTACTTC. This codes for CATSRGQGARETQYF.

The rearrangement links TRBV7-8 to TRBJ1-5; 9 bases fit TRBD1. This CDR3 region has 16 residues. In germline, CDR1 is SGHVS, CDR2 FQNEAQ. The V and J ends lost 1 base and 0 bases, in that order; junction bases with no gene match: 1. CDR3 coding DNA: TGTGCCAGCAGCTTAGACAGGGGGCATAGCAATCAGCCCCAGCATTTT. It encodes CASSLDRGHSNQPQHF.

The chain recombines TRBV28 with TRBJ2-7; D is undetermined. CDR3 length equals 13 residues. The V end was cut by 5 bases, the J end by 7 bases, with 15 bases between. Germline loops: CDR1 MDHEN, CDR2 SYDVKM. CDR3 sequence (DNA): TGTGCCAGCAGTACTTTTGGCCACAATGAGCAGTACTTC. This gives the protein CASSTFGHNEQYF.

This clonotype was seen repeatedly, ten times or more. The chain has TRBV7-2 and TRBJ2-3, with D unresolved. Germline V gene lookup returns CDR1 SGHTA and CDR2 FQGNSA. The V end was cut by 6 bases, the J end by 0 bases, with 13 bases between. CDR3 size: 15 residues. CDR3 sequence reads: CASSFGESSTDTQYF. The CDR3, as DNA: TGTGCCAGCAGTTTTGGAGAATCTAGCACAGATACGCAGTATTTT.

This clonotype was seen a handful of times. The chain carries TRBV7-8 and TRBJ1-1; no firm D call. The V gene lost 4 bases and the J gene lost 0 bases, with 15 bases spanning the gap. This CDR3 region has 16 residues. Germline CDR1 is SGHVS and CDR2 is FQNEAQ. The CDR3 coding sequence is TGTGCCAGCAGCTCTACTCCCCGGCAGATGAACACTGAAGCTTTCTTT. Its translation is CASSSTPRQMNTEAFF.

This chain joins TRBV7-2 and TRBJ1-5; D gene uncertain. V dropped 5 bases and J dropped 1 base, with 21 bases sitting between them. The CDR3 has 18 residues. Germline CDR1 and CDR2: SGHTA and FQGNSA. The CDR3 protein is CASSIIVRGMGSNQPQHF. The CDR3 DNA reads TGTGCCAGCAGCATCATCGTTAGAGGTATGGGAAGCAATCAGCCCCAGCATTTT.

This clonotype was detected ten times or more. The CDR3 DNA follows: TGTGCCAGCTCACCGGCCGGGGCAAGGGATACGCAGTATTTT. Encoded protein: CASSPAGARDTQYF. The V gene is TRBV18, the J gene TRBJ2-3; perhaps D is TRBD1 or TRBD2 (5 bases each). This CDR3 has 14 residues. Germline V lookup: CDR1 KGHSH, CDR2 LQKENI. V lost 3 bases and J lost 6, with 13 bases in between.

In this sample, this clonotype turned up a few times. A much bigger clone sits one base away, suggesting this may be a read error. CDR3 coding DNA: TGTGCCAGCAGCCTGGGGCAGGGCGATACCTACAATGAGCAGTACTTC. It encodes CASSLGQGDTYNEQYF. This rearrangement joins TRBV3-1 to TRBJ2-7; tentative D call: TRBD1 (5 bases). Looked up from germline, CDR1 is LGHDT and CDR2 is YNNKEL (reference sequence). The length of the CDR3 is 16 residues. V was pared by 4 bases and J by 7 bases, with 23 bases between.

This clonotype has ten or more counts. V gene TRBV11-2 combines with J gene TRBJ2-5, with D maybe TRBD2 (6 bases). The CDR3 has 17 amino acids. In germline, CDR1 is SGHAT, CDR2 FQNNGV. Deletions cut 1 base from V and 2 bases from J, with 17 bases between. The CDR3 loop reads CASSLGRDPRGQETQYF. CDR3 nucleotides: TGTGCCAGCAGCTTAGGCCGGGACCCCCGGGGGCAAGAGACCCAGTACTTC.

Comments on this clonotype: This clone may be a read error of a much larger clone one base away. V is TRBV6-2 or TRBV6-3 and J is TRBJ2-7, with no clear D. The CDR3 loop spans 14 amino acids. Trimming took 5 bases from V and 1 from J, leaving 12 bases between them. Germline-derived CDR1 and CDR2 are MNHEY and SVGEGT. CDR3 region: CASSLGRTSYEQYF. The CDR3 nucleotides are TGTGCCAGCAGTCTGGGCAGGACGTCCTACGAGCAGTACTTC.

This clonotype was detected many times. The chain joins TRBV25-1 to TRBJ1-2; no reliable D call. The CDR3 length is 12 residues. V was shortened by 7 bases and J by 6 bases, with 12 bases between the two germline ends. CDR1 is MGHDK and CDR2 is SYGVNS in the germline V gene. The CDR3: CASTRSGHGYTF. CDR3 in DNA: TGTGCCAGCACCCGGAGCGGACATGGCTACACCTTC.

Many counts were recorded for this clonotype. The CDR3 loop is CASSANRAYGYTF. Written as DNA, the CDR3 is TGTGCCAGCAGCGCGAACAGGGCCTATGGCTACACCTTC. The chain combines TRBV7-2 with TRBJ1-2, with D possibly matching TRBD1 (6 bases). Germline V lookup: CDR1 SGHTA, CDR2 FQGNSA. CDR3 length equals 13 residues. Trimming removed 5 bases at V and 4 bases at J, with 11 bases between.

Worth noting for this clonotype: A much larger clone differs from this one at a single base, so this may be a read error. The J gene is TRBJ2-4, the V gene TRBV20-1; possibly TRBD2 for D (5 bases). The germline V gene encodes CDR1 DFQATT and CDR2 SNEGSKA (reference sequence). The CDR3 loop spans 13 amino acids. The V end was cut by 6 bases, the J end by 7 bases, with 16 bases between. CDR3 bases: TGCAGTGCAGAGGAGAGGGTCGGGAACATTCAGTACTTC. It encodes CSAEERVGNIQYF.

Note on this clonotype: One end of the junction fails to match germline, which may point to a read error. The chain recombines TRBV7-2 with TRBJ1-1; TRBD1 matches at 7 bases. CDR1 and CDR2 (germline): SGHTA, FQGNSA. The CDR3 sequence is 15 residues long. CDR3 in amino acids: CACSGSGGVDTEAFF. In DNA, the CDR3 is TGTGCCTGCAGCGGATCAGGGGGGGTGGACACTGAAGCTTTCTTT.

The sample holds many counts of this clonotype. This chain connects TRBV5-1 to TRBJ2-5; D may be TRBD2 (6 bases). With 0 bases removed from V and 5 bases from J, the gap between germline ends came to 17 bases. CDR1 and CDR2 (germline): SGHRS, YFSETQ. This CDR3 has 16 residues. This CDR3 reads CASSLDFRGGRETQYF. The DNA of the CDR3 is TGCGCCAGCAGCTTGGATTTTCGTGGGGGGAGGGAGACCCAGTACTTC.

CDR3 nucleotide sequence: TGTGCCAGCAACCACCGGGACAGATGTGAAAAACTGTTTTTT. Amino acids: CASNHRDRCEKLFF. J is TRBJ1-4 and V is TRBV6-1, with 7 bases that match TRBD1. V lost 7 bases to trimming and J lost 7 bases; unmatched junction nucleotides: 9. There are 14 residues in the CDR3. Germline V gene lookup returns CDR1 MNHNS and CDR2 SASEGT.

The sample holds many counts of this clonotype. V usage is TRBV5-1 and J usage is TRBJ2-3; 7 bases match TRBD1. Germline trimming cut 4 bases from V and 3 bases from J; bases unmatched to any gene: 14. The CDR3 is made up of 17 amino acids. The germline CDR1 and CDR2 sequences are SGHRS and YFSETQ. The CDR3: CASSLRGERQGTDTQYF. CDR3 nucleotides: TGCGCCAGCAGCCTCCGGGGCGAAAGACAGGGAACAGATACGCAGTATTTT.